The source of this TCR beta chain is a study of molecular identifiers for immune sequencing clone quantification. Study outcomes and limitations: Effector cells had over 98% of their molecules in clones above 20 RNA copies, while naive cells had under 1%.

TCRdb fed the PCR reads into MiXCR, producing one record per CDR3 protein. The sample has just under 650,000 distinct CDR3 sequences, approximately 20% seen once. The CDR3 is 14 amino acids. Trimming pared 6 bases from V and 5 bases from J, leaving 17 bases between. Germline values: CDR1 MNHNY, CDR2 SVGAGI (reference sequence). This clonotype was counted at least ten times. Its antigen is as yet unknown. Sequences were obtained from naive CD8+ T cells from blood, with Jurkat cell RNA spiked in. Noted subset: FACS-sorted CD8+CD4-CCR7+CD45RA+ naive T cells. The V call is TRBV6-6, the J call TRBJ2-7, with D unclear. The source of this sequence is a human donor in good health. Some libraries in this study had Jurkat cell RNA spiked in. DNA of the CDR3: TGTGCCAGCAGCCAAGATAGTTTTGGGCACGAGCAGTACTTC. Translating gives CASSQDSFGHEQYF.